The next 8 T cell receptor beta chains were all read from a single sample in a study of tumor-infiltrating lymphocytes in primary liver carcinoma. Blood RNA originated from unsorted whole blood, with germline DNA additionally extracted. Production of TCR beta cDNA used 500 ng total RNA together with a constant-region primer. Generation of the TCR beta libraries relied on three nested multiplex PCR rounds using slightly modified ARM-PCR. The two initial PCR rounds, around 11 cycles each, used TRBV1-TRBV30 forward and C-beta reverse primers. TCRdb used MiXCR to reprocess the multiplex PCR reads, holding one entry per CDR3 protein. Of approximately 330,000 distinct CDR3 sequences in the sample, less than 70% were seen once. The material sequenced was peripheral blood. Receptor source: a man aged 35 to 55 with primary liver carcinoma and hepatitis B virus infection.

Notes on this clonotype: The junction differs from germline at one of its ends, possibly a read error. V and J are TRBV12-3 or TRBV12-4 and TRBJ1-1, with 10 bases lining up with TRBD1. This CDR3 has 14 amino acids. CDR3 sequence reads: CASRPDRGPSEAFF. The CDR3 DNA reads TGTGCCAGCAGACCTGACAGGGGGCCAAGTGAAGCCTTCTTT.

In regard to this clonotype: The CDR3 does not end in the conserved phenylalanine or tryptophan, so this is likely a read error. This chain links TRBV5-5 with TRBJ2-6, with 8 positions matching TRBD2. CDR1 is SGHKS and CDR2 is YYEKEE in the germline V gene (reference sequence). This CDR3 has 17 amino acids. CDR3 residues: CANSFTSGFLGANVLTL. CDR3 nucleotide sequence: TGTGCCAACAGCTTTACTAGCGGTTTTTTAGGGGCCAACGTCCTGACTCTC.

This clonotype was seen at least ten times. This may arise from a read error, as a much more abundant clone is one base away. The rearrangement joins TRBV11-2 to TRBJ1-1; D gene uncertain. CDR1 is SGHAT, CDR2 FQNNGV, per germline. CDR3 length equals 14 residues. The germline V and J ends were trimmed by 8 bases and 1 base, with 14 bases remaining between them. In nucleotides, the CDR3 is TGTGCCAGCGGCATGGACTCTTCGAACACTGAAGCTTTCTTT. It encodes CASGMDSSNTEAFF.

In regard to this clonotype: A read error may explain this, as a much larger clone is one base away. CDR3 sequence (DNA): TGCGCCAGCAGCCAAGAAACAGTGGAACCTTACAATGAGCAGTTCTTC. Translated: CASSQETVEPYNEQFF. The gene calls are TRBV4-3 and TRBJ2-1, with no clear D. Germline CDR1 LGHNA, CDR2 YSLEER. This CDR3 contains 16 residues. V was cut by 0 bases and J by 4 bases, with 13 bases left in between.

In regard to this clonotype: A much bigger clone sits one base away, suggesting this may be a read error. V is TRBV12-3 or TRBV12-4 and J is TRBJ2-1; the D gene is possibly TRBD2 (5 bases). This CDR3 has 12 residues. DNA of the CDR3: TGTGCCAGCAGTCCCTCCGGGGATGATCAGTTCTTC. The encoded protein is CASSPSGDDQFF.

As concerns this clonotype: The junction and the germline gene differ at one end; a read error may be behind it. The chain combines TRBV5-1 with TRBJ2-7, with 8 bases identical to TRBD1. Germline V CDR1 and CDR2: SGHRS, YFSETQ. This CDR3 comprises 14 residues. As DNA, the CDR3 is TGCGCCAGCAGCTTATCCGGACAGGGATCCGAGCAGTGCTTC. Protein product: CASSLSGQGSEQCF.

The chain carries TRBV7-9 and TRBJ1-5; maybe TRBD1 (5 bases). Trimming cost V 5 bases and J 7 bases, with 12 bases left between them. CDR1 and CDR2 (germline): SEHNR, FQNEAQ (reference sequence). The CDR3 has 13 amino acids. DNA for the CDR3: TGTGCCAGCAGCCCAGGATGGGGCCAGCCCCAGCATTTT. Translation gives CASSPGWGQPQHF.

In regard to this clonotype: One end of the junction fails to match germline, which may point to a read error. The chain recombines TRBV11-2 with TRBJ2-2, with 7 bases matching TRBD2. This CDR3 is 19 amino acids long. Looked up from germline, CDR1 is SGHAT and CDR2 is FQNNGV. Here the CDR3 DNA reads TGTGACAGCAGCTTAGCAAAAATGGCGGGAGATATAAACACCTGGGAGCTGTTTTTT. It translates to CDSSLAKMAGDINTWELFF.